The rows below give T cell receptor beta chains drawn from one sample of a study of patients and donors after allogeneic stem cell transplantation. TCRdb recomputed calls from the RT-PCR reads with MiXCR, one row per CDR3 protein. The profile shows about a million distinct CDR3 sequences, more than 15% of them singletons. Sequenced material: blood, either unsorted or a sorted T cell fraction (not recorded which). These receptors were collected from a human donor who was either an allogeneic HSCT recipient or a stem cell or donor lymphocyte infusion donor (not recorded which). It is not recorded whose cells these are; they may come from a transplant donor. Both conserved end residues are part of each CDR3. Each record gives: clone size, J gene, D gene, V gene, CDR3 protein, CDR3 DNA. D genes are given only for firm matches. The size of a clone is reported for some rows only, either as once, few or many, or as a class for expanded clones.

clone size: few
J gene: TRBJ1-3
D gene: NA
V gene: TRBV18
CDR3 protein: CASSPEDSLGNTIYF
CDR3 DNA: TGTGCCAGCTCACCAGAAGATTCCCTTGGAAACACCATATATTTT

clone size: many
J gene: TRBJ2-2
D gene: NA
V gene: TRBV5-1
CDR3 protein: CASSLAGSTGELFF
CDR3 DNA: TGCGCCAGCAGCTTGGCGGGCAGCACCGGGGAGCTGTTTTTT

clone size: few
J gene: TRBJ1-2
D gene: NA
V gene: TRBV12-3/TRBV12-4
CDR3 protein: CASSTGLLNYGYTF
CDR3 DNA: TGTGCCAGCAGTACAGGACTCCTAAACTATGGCTACACCTTC

clone size: few
J gene: TRBJ2-7
D gene: NA
V gene: TRBV5-1
CDR3 protein: CASRTGDMPYEQYF
CDR3 DNA: TGCGCCAGCAGAACGGGGGACATGCCTTACGAGCAGTACTTC

clone size: few
J gene: TRBJ2-2
D gene: TRBD1
V gene: TRBV12-3/TRBV12-4
CDR3 protein: CASSLRGRWTGELFF
CDR3 DNA: TGTGCCAGCAGTCTCAGGGGGCGCTGGACCGGGGAGCTGTTTTTT

clone size: few
J gene: TRBJ1-2
D gene: NA
V gene: TRBV27
CDR3 protein: CASSLSPFPYGYTF
CDR3 DNA: TGTGCCAGCAGTTTATCCCCCTTCCCCTATGGCTACACCTTC

clone size: many
J gene: TRBJ2-1
D gene: TRBD2
V gene: TRBV29-1
CDR3 protein: CSVVGGISYNEQFF
CDR3 DNA: TGCAGCGTTGTCGGGGGGATATCCTACAATGAGCAGTTCTTC

clone size: few
J gene: TRBJ1-2
D gene: TRBD1
V gene: TRBV20-1
CDR3 protein: CSSDEGTVNYGYTF
CDR3 DNA: TGCAGTAGCGATGAGGGGACAGTTAACTATGGCTACACCTTC

clone size: few
J gene: TRBJ1-1
D gene: NA
V gene: TRBV5-1
CDR3 protein: CASSIRDPRDTEAFF
CDR3 DNA: TGCGCCAGCAGCATTCGGGACCCGCGGGACACTGAAGCTTTCTTT

clone size: few
J gene: TRBJ2-1
D gene: TRBD2
V gene: TRBV12-3/TRBV12-4
CDR3 protein: CASRHRLAENDEQFF
CDR3 DNA: TGTGCCAGCAGGCACAGACTAGCGGAAAACGATGAGCAGTTCTTC

clone size: few
J gene: TRBJ1-5
D gene: TRBD1
V gene: TRBV5-6
CDR3 protein: CASSWWAGQGSQPQHF
CDR3 DNA: TGTGCCAGCAGCTGGTGGGCGGGACAGGGTAGCCAGCCCCAGCATTTT

clone size: NA
J gene: TRBJ2-1
D gene: TRBD2
V gene: TRBV5-1
CDR3 protein: CASSPFTSGAGNEQFF
CDR3 DNA: TGCGCCAGCAGCCCGTTTACTAGCGGAGCTGGGAATGAGCAGTTCTTC

clone size: NA
J gene: TRBJ1-5
D gene: NA
V gene: TRBV6-2/TRBV6-3
CDR3 protein: CASSRTTKGNQPQHF
CDR3 DNA: TGTGCCAGCAGTAGGACGACCAAGGGTAATCAGCCCCAGCATTTT

clone size: few
J gene: TRBJ1-2
D gene: NA
V gene: TRBV29-1
CDR3 protein: CSVQGANYGYTF
CDR3 DNA: TGCAGCGTTCAAGGGGCTAACTATGGCTACACCTTC

clone size: NA
J gene: TRBJ2-7
D gene: NA
V gene: TRBV2
CDR3 protein: CASSTSPPYEQYF
CDR3 DNA: TGTGCCAGCAGCACCAGCCCCCCATACGAGCAGTACTTC

clone size: NA
J gene: TRBJ1-1
D gene: NA
V gene: TRBV12-5
CDR3 protein: CASGLDDQGRGTEAFF
CDR3 DNA: TGTGCTAGTGGTTTGGACGACCAGGGGCGTGGCACTGAAGCTTTCTTT

clone size: few
J gene: TRBJ2-1
D gene: TRBD2
V gene: TRBV18
CDR3 protein: CASSPPVAGGLRLEQFF
CDR3 DNA: TGTGCCAGCTCACCACCGGTAGCGGGAGGGCTTCGGCTTGAGCAGTTCTTC

clone size: few
J gene: TRBJ2-7
D gene: NA
V gene: TRBV4-1
CDR3 protein: CASSPSLRSYEQYF
CDR3 DNA: TGCGCCAGCAGCCCCTCGCTTAGGTCCTACGAGCAGTACTTC

clone size: many
J gene: TRBJ2-5
D gene: NA
V gene: TRBV5-1
CDR3 protein: CASSLETGGETQYF
CDR3 DNA: TGCGCCAGCAGCTTGGAAACAGGAGGCGAGACCCAGTACTTC

clone size: few
J gene: TRBJ2-3
D gene: NA
V gene: TRBV21-1
CDR3 protein: CASRRFVWVDTQYF
CDR3 DNA: TGTGCCAGCAGACGGTTCGTCTGGGTAGATACGCAGTATTTT

clone size: NA
J gene: TRBJ2-3
D gene: TRBD2
V gene: TRBV6-1
CDR3 protein: CASRVAGTSDTQYF
CDR3 DNA: TGTGCCAGCAGGGTAGCGGGGACCTCAGATACGCAGTATTTT

clone size: few
J gene: TRBJ2-2
D gene: NA
V gene: TRBV30
CDR3 protein: CAWSVGPAGELFF
CDR3 DNA: TGTGCCTGGAGTGTCGGCCCGGCCGGGGAGCTGTTTTTT

clone size: NA
J gene: TRBJ1-2
D gene: TRBD1
V gene: TRBV6-5
CDR3 protein: CASSYTGGDGYGYTF
CDR3 DNA: TGTGCCAGCAGTTACACAGGGGGCGATGGCTATGGCTACACCTTC

clone size: NA
J gene: TRBJ2-7
D gene: NA
V gene: TRBV12-3/TRBV12-4
CDR3 protein: CASSQPPSEQYF
CDR3 DNA: TGTGCCAGCTCTCAGCCGCCATCCGAGCAGTACTTC

clone size: few
J gene: TRBJ2-1
D gene: TRBD2
V gene: TRBV6-1
CDR3 protein: CASRRGGRLSYNEQFF
CDR3 DNA: TGTGCCAGCAGGCGGGGGGGCCGACTCTCCTACAATGAGCAGTTCTTC

clone size: few
J gene: TRBJ2-1
D gene: NA
V gene: TRBV10-3
CDR3 protein: CAINPHSRENNEQFF
CDR3 DNA: TGTGCCATCAACCCCCACTCCCGGGAGAACAATGAGCAGTTCTTC

clone size: few
J gene: TRBJ2-7
D gene: NA
V gene: TRBV5-6
CDR3 protein: CASSSEAGFSYEQYF
CDR3 DNA: TGTGCCAGCAGCTCGGAGGCGGGGTTCTCCTACGAGCAGTACTTC

clone size: NA
J gene: TRBJ1-5
D gene: NA
V gene: TRBV11-2
CDR3 protein: CASSRDGHSNQPQHF
CDR3 DNA: TGTGCCAGCAGCAGGGACGGACATAGCAATCAGCCCCAGCATTTT

clone size: few
J gene: TRBJ2-4
D gene: TRBD2
V gene: TRBV4-1
CDR3 protein: CASSQGLAGGRSKNIQYF
CDR3 DNA: TGCGCCAGCAGCCAGGGACTAGCGGGAGGGCGATCCAAAAACATTCAGTACTTC

clone size: NA
J gene: TRBJ2-1
D gene: NA
V gene: TRBV5-1
CDR3 protein: CASSLAVDSSYNEQFF
CDR3 DNA: TGCGCCAGCAGCTTGGCCGTAGACAGCTCCTACAATGAGCAGTTCTTC

clone size: NA
J gene: TRBJ1-4
D gene: NA
V gene: TRBV30
CDR3 protein: CAWSVRLGSDEKLFF
CDR3 DNA: TGTGCCTGGAGTGTAAGGTTAGGGAGCGACGAAAAACTGTTTTTT

clone size: NA
J gene: TRBJ1-5
D gene: NA
V gene: TRBV24-1
CDR3 protein: CATSAGGSNQPQHF
CDR3 DNA: TGTGCCACCAGTGCCGGGGGGAGCAATCAGCCCCAGCATTTT

clone size: NA
J gene: TRBJ2-7
D gene: NA
V gene: TRBV9
CDR3 protein: CASSVKGLGHEQYF
CDR3 DNA: TGTGCCAGCAGCGTAAAGGGGTTGGGCCACGAGCAGTACTTC

clone size: few
J gene: TRBJ1-3
D gene: NA
V gene: TRBV28
CDR3 protein: CASSVPMTRLSGNTIYF
CDR3 DNA: TGTGCCAGCAGTGTCCCGATGACAAGACTCTCTGGAAACACCATATATTTT

clone size: many
J gene: TRBJ2-5
D gene: NA
V gene: TRBV5-1
CDR3 protein: CASSWKPSSVRAETQYF
CDR3 DNA: NA

clone size: NA
J gene: TRBJ1-2
D gene: NA
V gene: TRBV30
CDR3 protein: CAWSGGRDGYTF
CDR3 DNA: TGTGCCTGGAGTGGGGGGCGGGATGGCTACACCTTC

clone size: NA
J gene: TRBJ2-1
D gene: NA
V gene: TRBV10-3
CDR3 protein: CAISGSRGSASTEQFF
CDR3 DNA: TGTGCCATCAGTGGGTCCCGTGGTAGCGCCAGTACTGAGCAGTTCTTC

clone size: few
J gene: TRBJ2-7
D gene: NA
V gene: TRBV7-8
CDR3 protein: CASNPVPGLRSYEQYF
CDR3 DNA: TGTGCCAGCAACCCAGTCCCGGGACTTCGGTCCTACGAGCAGTACTTC

clone size: few
J gene: TRBJ2-5
D gene: TRBD1
V gene: TRBV5-1
CDR3 protein: CASSGTGARVETQYF
CDR3 DNA: TGCGCCAGCAGCGGAACAGGGGCTCGGGTGGAGACCCAGTACTTC

clone size: NA
J gene: TRBJ1-1
D gene: NA
V gene: TRBV29-1
CDR3 protein: CSVEPQGRGTEAFF
CDR3 DNA: TGCAGCGTTGAGCCCCAGGGGAGAGGGACTGAAGCTTTCTTT

clone size: few
J gene: TRBJ2-7
D gene: NA
V gene: TRBV29-1
CDR3 protein: CSVENNPGEQYF
CDR3 DNA: TGCAGCGTTGAAAACAACCCGGGCGAGCAGTACTTC

clone size: few
J gene: TRBJ1-4
D gene: NA
V gene: TRBV15
CDR3 protein: CATSNTVKGDEKLFF
CDR3 DNA: TGTGCCACCAGCAATACAGTCAAAGGCGACGAAAAACTGTTTTTT

clone size: few
J gene: TRBJ2-7
D gene: TRBD1
V gene: TRBV20-1
CDR3 protein: CSARRPGQGGEQYF
CDR3 DNA: TGCAGTGCTAGACGCCCCGGACAGGGGGGTGAGCAGTACTTC

clone size: few
J gene: TRBJ1-1
D gene: NA
V gene: TRBV20-1
CDR3 protein: CSTRDAKANTEAFF
CDR3 DNA: TGCAGTACACGGGACGCTAAGGCGAACACTGAAGCTTTCTTT